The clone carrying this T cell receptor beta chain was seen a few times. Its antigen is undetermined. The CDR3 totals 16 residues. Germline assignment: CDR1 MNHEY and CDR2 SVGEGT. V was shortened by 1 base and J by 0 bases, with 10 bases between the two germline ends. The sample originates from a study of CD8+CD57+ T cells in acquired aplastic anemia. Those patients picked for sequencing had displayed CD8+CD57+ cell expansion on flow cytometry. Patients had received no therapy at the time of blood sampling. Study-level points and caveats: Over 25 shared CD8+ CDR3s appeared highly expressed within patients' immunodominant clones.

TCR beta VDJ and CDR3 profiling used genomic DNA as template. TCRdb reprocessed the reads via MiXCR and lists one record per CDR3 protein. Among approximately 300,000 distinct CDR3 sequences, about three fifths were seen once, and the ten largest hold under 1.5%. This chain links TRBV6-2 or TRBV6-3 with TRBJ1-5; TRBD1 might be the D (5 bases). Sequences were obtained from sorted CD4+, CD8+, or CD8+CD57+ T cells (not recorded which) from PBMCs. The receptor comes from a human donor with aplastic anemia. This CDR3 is CASSYYRGLSNQPQHF. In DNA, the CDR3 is TGTGCCAGCAGTTACTACCGGGGACTTAGCAATCAGCCCCAGCATTTT.